This T cell receptor beta chain was found in a study of T cells in localized non-small cell lung cancer. Notes on this clone: The target antigen is unknown.

Some clones are missing from TCRdb's copy, which holds only in-frame ones; the method was immunoSEQ multiplex PCR. Among 13,000 to 15,000 clones listed, over 85% were seen once. Trimming removed 0 bases from V and 2 bases from J, with 11 bases in between. Germline assignment: CDR1 MNHEY and CDR2 SVGAGI. This CDR3 has 15 amino acids. General observations from the study: Longer overall survival accompanied higher blood T cell density.

The source of this sequence is a man aged 40-75 years with stage III lung adenocarcinoma. V and J are TRBV6-5 and TRBJ2-7; the D gene could be TRBD1 or TRBD2 (5 bases each). Specimen: peripheral blood mononuclear cells, collected before any cancer treatment. CDR3: CASSYSRDGPYEQYF. CDR3 bases: TGTGCCAGCAGTTACTCCCGGGACGGTCCCTACGAGCAGTACTTC.